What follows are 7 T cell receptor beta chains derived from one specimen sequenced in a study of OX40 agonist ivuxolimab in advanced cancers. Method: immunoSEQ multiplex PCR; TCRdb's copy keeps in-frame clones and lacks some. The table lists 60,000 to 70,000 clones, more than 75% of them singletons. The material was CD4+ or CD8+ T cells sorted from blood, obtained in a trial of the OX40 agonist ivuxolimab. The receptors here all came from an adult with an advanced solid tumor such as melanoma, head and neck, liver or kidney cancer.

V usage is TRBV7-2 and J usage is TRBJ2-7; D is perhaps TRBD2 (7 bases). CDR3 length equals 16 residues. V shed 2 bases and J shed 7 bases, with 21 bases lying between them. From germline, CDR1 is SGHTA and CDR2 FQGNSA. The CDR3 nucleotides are TGTGCCAGCAGCTTATTCACCGGGGGGCTACTCGGTGAGCAGTACTTC. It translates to CASSLFTGGLLGEQYF.

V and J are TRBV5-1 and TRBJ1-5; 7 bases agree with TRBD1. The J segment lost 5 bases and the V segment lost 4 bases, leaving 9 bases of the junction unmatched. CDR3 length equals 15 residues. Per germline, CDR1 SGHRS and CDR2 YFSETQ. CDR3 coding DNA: TGCGCCAGCAGCCCCGGACAGGTCGAGGATCAGCCCCAGCATTTT. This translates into CASSPGQVEDQPQHF.

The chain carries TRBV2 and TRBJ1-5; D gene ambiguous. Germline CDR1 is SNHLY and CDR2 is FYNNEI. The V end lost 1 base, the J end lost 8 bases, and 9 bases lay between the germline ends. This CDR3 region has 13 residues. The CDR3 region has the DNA TGTGCCAGCAGTGAAGGAGCTAATGAGCCCCAGCATTTT. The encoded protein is CASSEGANEPQHF.

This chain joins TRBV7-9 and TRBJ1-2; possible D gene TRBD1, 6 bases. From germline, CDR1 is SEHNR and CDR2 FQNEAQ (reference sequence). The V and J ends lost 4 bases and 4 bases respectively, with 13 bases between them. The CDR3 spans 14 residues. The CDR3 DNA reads TGTGCCAGCAGCTCCACAGGACAGACCTATGGCTACACCTTC. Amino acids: CASSSTGQTYGYTF.

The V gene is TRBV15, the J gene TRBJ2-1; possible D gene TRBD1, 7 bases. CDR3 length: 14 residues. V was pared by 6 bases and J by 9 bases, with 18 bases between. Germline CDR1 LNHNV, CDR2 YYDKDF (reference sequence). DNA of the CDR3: TGTGCCACCAGGAACAGGGGAGGAGAGAGTGAGCAGTTCTTC. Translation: CATRNRGGESEQFF.

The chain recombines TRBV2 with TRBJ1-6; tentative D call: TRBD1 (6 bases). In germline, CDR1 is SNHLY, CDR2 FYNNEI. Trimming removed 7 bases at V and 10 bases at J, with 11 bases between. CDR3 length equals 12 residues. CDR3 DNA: TGTGCCAGCACTGCGGACAGATCACCCCTCCACTTT. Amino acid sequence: CASTADRSPLHF.

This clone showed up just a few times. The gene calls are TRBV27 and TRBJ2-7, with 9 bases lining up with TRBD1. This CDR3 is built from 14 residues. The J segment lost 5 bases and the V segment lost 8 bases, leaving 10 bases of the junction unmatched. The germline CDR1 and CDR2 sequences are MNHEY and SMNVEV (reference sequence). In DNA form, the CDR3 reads TGTGCCAGCGGACGGGGGGACAGGGCCCACGAGCAGTACTTC. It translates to CASGRGDRAHEQYF.